A single sample gave rise to the 32 T cell receptor beta chains below, sequenced in a study of cytomegalovirus exposure and HLA in healthy donors. PCR used 60 Vbeta primers and 13 Jbeta primers. Profiling relied on immunoSEQ multiplex PCR, and the TCRdb table lists in-frame clones only, not all of them. The sample records 65,000 to 85,000 clones, around three quarters being singletons. Sequences were obtained from PBMCs. Receptor source: a woman between 40 and 55 years old in good health and CMV-seropositive.

This sequence joins TRBV5-8 and TRBJ1-3; D not certain. Germline V gene lookup returns CDR1 SGHTS and CDR2 YDEGEE. V lost 2 bases to trimming and J lost 1 base, with 13 bases between them. The CDR3 sequence is 16 residues long. The CDR3 nucleotides read TGTGCCAGCAGCTTACGAGGAGGTTTTTCTGGAAACACCATATATTTT. Its protein product is CASSLRGGFSGNTIYF.

V is TRBV7-6 and J is TRBJ1-2; D is possibly TRBD1 (6 bases). This CDR3 is built from 14 residues. Deletions cut 4 bases from V and 8 bases from J, with 17 bases between. The V gene's germline CDR1 is SGHVS and CDR2 FNYEAQ. The CDR3 DNA sequence: TGTGCCAGCAGCTCTTCGACAGGATCTATGGGCTACACCTTC. Translation: CASSSSTGSMGYTF.

The chain links TRBV30 to TRBJ2-2, with TRBD2 matching 11 bases. V lost 4 bases to trimming and J lost 7 bases; unmatched junction nucleotides: 5. Germline V gene sequence: CDR1 GTSNPN, CDR2 SVGIG (reference sequence). The CDR3 has 14 residues. CDR3 DNA: TGTGCCTGGACTGCTAGCGGGGGGAGCGGGGAGCTGTTTTTT. Encoded protein: CAWTASGGSGELFF.

This chain joins TRBV2 and TRBJ2-5, with TRBD1 matching 9 bases. Germline V gives CDR1 SNHLY, CDR2 FYNNEI. The length of the CDR3 is 15 residues. After removal of 2 bases from V and 5 bases from J, the junction contained 6 bases not matched to a gene. Written as DNA, the CDR3 is TGTGCCAGCAGTGAACCTGGGACAGGGTGGGAGACCCAGTACTTC. It is translated as CASSEPGTGWETQYF.

This chain links TRBV28 with TRBJ1-3; D is undetermined. V lost 4 bases to trimming and J lost 9 bases, with 7 bases between them. CDR1 is MDHEN and CDR2 is SYDVKM in the germline V gene. The CDR3 covers 11 residues. The DNA of the CDR3 is TGTGCCAGCAGTTCCAGTCCCACCATATATTTT. It specifies CASSSSPTIYF.

This chain joins TRBV7-9 and TRBJ2-7, with D possibly being TRBD2 (6 bases). The CDR3 runs to 14 residues. The germline V gene has CDR1 SEHNR and CDR2 FQNEAQ (reference sequence). Trimming took 1 base from V and 6 from J, leaving 13 bases between them. The CDR3 coding sequence is TGTGCCAGCAGCTTAGGGGGACTCCCTACCGAGCAGTACTTC. Translation: CASSLGGLPTEQYF.

The J gene is TRBJ1-5, the V gene TRBV2; 9 bases fit TRBD1. Per germline, CDR1 SNHLY and CDR2 FYNNEI. J gave up 6 bases and V 0 bases, and 12 bases lay outside the gene matches. The CDR3 covers 18 residues. The CDR3 loop reads CASSEATGGLGWSQPQHF. The CDR3 DNA is TGTGCCAGCAGTGAAGCGACAGGGGGGCTTGGGTGGTCTCAGCCCCAGCATTTT.

The sample holds one count of this clone. This chain joins TRBV4-1 and TRBJ2-7, with D possibly matching TRBD1 (6 bases). The CDR3 has 17 amino acids. The germline CDR1 and CDR2 sequences are MGHRA and YSYEKL. Trimming stripped 0 bases from V and 3 bases from J, with 18 bases between. CDR3 protein: CASSQDHASGQHYEQYF. Written as DNA, the CDR3 is TGCGCCAGCAGCCAAGATCACGCGTCCGGACAGCACTACGAGCAGTACTTC.

This sequence joins TRBV30 and TRBJ2-7; TRBD1 matches at 11 bases. After removal of 8 bases from V and 4 bases from J, the junction contained 7 bases not matched to a gene. Germline V gene sequence: CDR1 GTSNPN, CDR2 SVGIG (reference sequence). This CDR3 is 13 amino acids long. CDR3 region: CALEDRGRYEQYF. The DNA of the CDR3 is TGTGCCCTAGAGGACAGGGGGCGGTACGAGCAGTACTTC.

The chain carries TRBV2 and TRBJ2-1, with TRBD2 matching over 10 bases. This CDR3 has 17 residues. V lost 3 bases to trimming and J lost 7 bases; unmatched junction nucleotides: 12. CDR1 and CDR2 (germline): SNHLY, FYNNEI. CDR3 sequence: CASSESLGASGRNEQFF. CDR3 nucleotide sequence: TGTGCCAGCAGTGAGAGTCTCGGGGCTAGCGGGAGAAATGAGCAGTTCTTC.

The chain recombines TRBV29-1 with TRBJ2-1; tentatively, D is TRBD2 (6 bases). V lost 6 bases, J lost 7 bases, and 7 bases lay in between. The CDR3 has 10 residues. Per the germline V gene, CDR1 is SQVTM and CDR2 is ANQGSEA. DNA of the CDR3: TGCAGCGTCGGAGGGAATGAGCAGTTCTTC. This translates into CSVGGNEQFF.

This chain links TRBV18 with TRBJ2-7; D gene uncertain. The CDR3 is 13 amino acids. V lost 4 bases, J lost 2 bases, and 9 bases lay in between. CDR1 and CDR2 from the germline V gene are KGHSH and LQKENI. The CDR3 nucleotides are TGTGCCAGCTCACAAACTACCACCTACGAGCAGTACTTC. This encodes CASSQTTTYEQYF.

The chain recombines TRBV19 with TRBJ1-5; D is perhaps TRBD1 (6 bases). V gave up 5 bases and J gave up 3 bases, with 14 bases separating them. Germline V gene lookup returns CDR1 LNHDA and CDR2 SQIVND (reference sequence). The length of the CDR3 is 15 residues. The CDR3, as DNA: TGTGCCAGTAGTGCCACACAGGGCACCAATCAGCCCCAGCATTTT. Translated, it gives CASSATQGTNQPQHF.

The V gene is TRBV27, the J gene TRBJ1-5, with D unresolved. V was clipped by 7 bases and J by 0 bases, with 10 bases between them. From germline, CDR1 is MNHEY and CDR2 SMNVEV (reference sequence). This CDR3 is built from 14 residues. The CDR3 DNA reads as TGTGCCAGCAATGGCGGCTATAGCAATCAGCCCCAGCATTTT. It codes for CASNGGYSNQPQHF.

This sequence joins TRBV4-2 and TRBJ2-1; 9 positions agree with TRBD2. Trimming at V came to 3 bases and at J to 7 bases, leaving 7 bases not matched to a gene. This CDR3 region has 15 residues. Germline V gene lookup returns CDR1 LGHNA and CDR2 YNFKEQ. For the CDR3, the DNA is TGTGCCAGCAGCCATAACCCTAGCGGGATAAATGAGCAGTTCTTC. The encoded protein is CASSHNPSGINEQFF.

This clone appeared a few times. This rearrangement joins TRBV19 to TRBJ1-5, with D unresolved. Germline loops: CDR1 LNHDA, CDR2 SQIVND (reference sequence). The CDR3 spans 14 residues. V dropped 5 bases and J dropped 0 bases, with 8 bases sitting between them. CDR3 sequence (DNA): TGTGCCAGTAGTCGGGGAATTAGCAATCAGCCCCAGCATTTT. Translation: CASSRGISNQPQHF.

V is TRBV6-1 and J is TRBJ2-7, with 9 bases that match TRBD1. CDR1 and CDR2 from the germline V gene are MNHNS and SASEGT. V shed 3 bases, J shed 2 bases, and the junction held 5 bases outside the gene matches. The CDR3 extends over 15 amino acids. CDR3 in DNA: TGTGCCAGCAGTGACCGGGACAGGGTTGCCTACGAGCAGTACTTC. Amino acids: CASSDRDRVAYEQYF.

The chain has TRBV6-6 and TRBJ1-2; 8 bases fit TRBD1. Looked up from germline, CDR1 is MNHNY and CDR2 is SVGAGI (reference sequence). V lost 6 bases and J lost 10; bases outside the gene matches: 7. The CDR3 extends over 12 amino acids. CDR3 region: CASSPDRGYYTF. CDR3 DNA sequence: TGTGCCAGCAGCCCCGACAGGGGATACTACACCTTC.

V is TRBV19 and J is TRBJ1-6; 8 bases are shared with TRBD1. The CDR3 is made up of 17 amino acids. Germline assignment: CDR1 LNHDA and CDR2 SQIVND (reference sequence). The trim removed 6 bases at V and 5 bases at J, leaving 12 bases unmatched. CDR3 amino acids: CASSIDRGSDNNSPLHF. In nucleotides, the CDR3 is TGTGCCAGTAGCATCGACAGGGGCTCGGACAATAATTCACCCCTCCACTTT.

The genes are TRBV30 and TRBJ1-2; D remains unclear. This CDR3 comprises 10 residues. V was cut by 7 bases and J by 7 bases, with 10 bases left in between. Per germline, CDR1 GTSNPN and CDR2 SVGIG (reference sequence). As DNA, the CDR3 is TGTGCCTTCCGGCGAGGTGGCTACACCTTC. Protein: CAFRRGGYTF.

This chain joins TRBV30 and TRBJ2-3; 7 positions agree with TRBD2. With V trimmed by 8 bases and J by 2 bases, 4 bases remained unmatched. Germline assignment: CDR1 GTSNPN and CDR2 SVGIG (reference sequence). The CDR3 spans 12 residues. The CDR3 here is CAVGDYTDTQYF. DNA for the CDR3: TGTGCCGTTGGGGACTACACAGATACGCAGTATTTT.

This chain connects TRBV6-1 to TRBJ2-5, with D perhaps matching TRBD1 (5 bases). The V end was cut by 1 base, the J end by 4 bases, with 7 bases between. Germline V gene lookup returns CDR1 MNHNS and CDR2 SASEGT. The CDR3 consists of 13 residues. The CDR3 sequence: CASSEVRGETQYF. Here the CDR3 DNA reads TGTGCCAGCAGTGAAGTAAGGGGAGAGACCCAGTACTTC.

This sequence joins TRBV5-1 and TRBJ2-4, with 8 bases aligning to TRBD1. Trimming removed 2 bases from V and 6 bases from J; junction bases left unmatched: 4. CDR3 length: 14 amino acids. The germline V gene has CDR1 SGHRS and CDR2 YFSETQ. CDR3 nucleotides: TGCGCCAGCAGCTTTGGACAGGGAGGAAACATTCAGTACTTC. This translates into CASSFGQGGNIQYF.

CDR3 sequence (DNA): TGTGCCAGCAGTTCCCGGACAGGGCGAAACTATGGCTACACCTTC. It translates to CASSSRTGRNYGYTF. The V gene is TRBV6-6, the J gene TRBJ1-2; 8 nucleotides agree with TRBD1. Germline-derived CDR1 and CDR2 are MNHNY and SVGAGI (reference sequence). The CDR3 length is 15 residues. Trimming at V came to 4 bases and at J to 2 bases, leaving 6 bases not matched to a gene.

This rearrangement joins TRBV10-3 to TRBJ1-5; a weak D match, TRBD1 (5 bases). In germline, CDR1 is ENHRY, CDR2 SYGVKD. Trimming took off 4 bases at V and 3 bases at J, with 7 bases between the two ends. The CDR3 is 13 residues long. The CDR3 loop reads CAISVGPNQPQHF. The DNA of the CDR3 is TGTGCCATCAGTGTGGGGCCCAATCAGCCCCAGCATTTT.

The genes are TRBV30 and TRBJ2-7, with TRBD1 matching over 8 bases. The germline V gene encodes CDR1 GTSNPN and CDR2 SVGIG (reference sequence). CDR3 length: 13 residues. V dropped 3 bases and J dropped 3; count of bases not matched to a gene: 4. DNA for the CDR3: TGTGCCTGGAGGAGGACAGGGTTCTACGAGCAGTACTTC. Translated, it gives CAWRRTGFYEQYF.

The chain has TRBV25-1 and TRBJ2-2, with TRBD1 identical over 8 bases. The CDR3 totals 15 residues. After removal of 5 bases from V and 3 bases from J, the junction contained 5 bases not matched to a gene. Germline loops: CDR1 MGHDK, CDR2 SYGVNS. This CDR3 reads CASSPGGSYTGELFF. The CDR3 nucleotides are TGTGCCAGCAGTCCAGGGGGCTCCTACACCGGGGAGCTGTTTTTT.

This clone has only a few counts. The V gene is TRBV5-6, the J gene TRBJ1-1, with 9 bases aligning to TRBD1. V lost 4 bases to trimming and J lost 1 base; unmatched junction nucleotides: 8. This CDR3 is built from 16 residues. The germline CDR1 and CDR2 sequences are SGHDT and YYEEEE. For the CDR3, the DNA is TGTGCCAGCAGCCGTATTCCGGGACAGGGGAACACTGAAGCTTTCTTT. Amino acid sequence: CASSRIPGQGNTEAFF.

The chain has TRBV9 and TRBJ1-1; 8 bases align to TRBD1. The V gene's germline CDR1 is SGDLS and CDR2 YYNGEE. After removal of 4 bases from V and 4 bases from J, the junction contained 6 bases not matched to a gene. The CDR3 has 14 residues. CDR3 DNA sequence: TGTGCCAGCAGCTTGGACAGGGTAAGCACTGAAGCTTTCTTT. Translated, it gives CASSLDRVSTEAFF.

The V call is TRBV5-1, the J call TRBJ1-1; TRBD1 matches 9 bases. V trimming: 4 bases; J trimming: 0 bases; junction bases outside the gene matches: 4. The CDR3 is 15 amino acids. Germline V gene data show CDR1 as SGHRS and CDR2 as YFSETQ. The CDR3 spells CASSMGQGLNTEAFF. CDR3 bases: TGCGCCAGCAGCATGGGACAGGGTTTGAACACTGAAGCTTTCTTT.

This sequence joins TRBV7-6 and TRBJ1-1, with 8 bases that match TRBD1. CDR3 length: 15 residues. Germline V gene lookup returns CDR1 SGHVS and CDR2 FNYEAQ. V lost 1 base and J lost 1; bases outside the gene matches: 2. Here the CDR3 reads CASSLVGTGNTEAFF. CDR3 nucleotide sequence: TGTGCCAGCAGCTTAGTCGGGACAGGGAACACTGAAGCTTTCTTT. Full variable domain (rest looked up from reference TRBV7-6 and TRBJ1-1): GAGVSQSPRYKVTKRGQDVALRCDPISGHVSLYWYRQALGQGPEFLTYFNYEAQQDKSGLPNDRFSAERPEGSISTLTIQRTEQRDSAMYRCASSLVGTGNTEAFFGQGTRLTVV.

This chain uses TRBV5-4 with TRBJ1-3; a weak D match, TRBD1 (5 bases). Deletions cut 0 bases from V and 4 bases from J, with 11 bases between. The CDR3 runs 15 residues. Germline V gene data show CDR1 as SGHNT and CDR2 as YYREEE (reference sequence). This CDR3 is CASSLAGGAGNTIYF. Written as DNA, the CDR3 is TGTGCCAGCAGCTTGGCCGGTGGGGCGGGAAACACCATATATTTT.